This T cell receptor beta chain appears in the sequencing data of a study of human T cells and chemical hapten exposure (dated by TCRdb to about 2021). Broadly, across the study: For sensitization, 2% DPC in acetone was applied to a 2 cm by 2 cm area of upper inner arm skin. Blood samples were taken from patients before sensitization (week 0) and then at 2, 6 and about 24 weeks after DPC sensitization. Libraries were combined into a pool for sequencing, and differences in TCR yield between samples came mainly from small differences in library volumes within the pool. Patch testing on the upper back used Finn chambers containing 0.01% DPC, with scoring done after 6 days according to International Contact Dermatitis Research Group standards. About 27 alopecia patients gave blood for TCR sequencing at one to four time points (pre-sensitization, 2, 6 and 24 weeks). The mostly female patient cohort included alopecia areata with under or over 50% scalp involvement, alopecia totalis and alopecia universalis. Patients additionally received weekly therapeutic DPC doses to the scalp throughout the roughly 24-week study period. Peripheral blood TCR repertoire changes were tracked in vivo in alopecia patients during primary and secondary sensitization to the hapten diphenylcyclopropenone (DPC).

General conclusions and limits of the study: After repeated subsampling, changes were observed in the strength of the expansion versus patch-test correlation and in the threshold at which the correlation became significant. Patch test score correlated positively with the number of PT1 expanded TCRs, reaching significance at thresholds 8, 16 and 32 but not at 4. DPC sensitization did not change the number of TCRs with a frequency above 1 in 1000, and there was no evidence of changes in global repertoire structure. Alopecia, a presumed autoimmune disease, was present in all patients, so the immune response of the patients might differ from that of healthy individuals. Significantly more large CDR3 similarity clusters were formed by expanded TCRs than by pre-sensitization or healthy control sets, consistent with antigen-driven responses.

In this sample, this clonotype turned up many times. What this receptor recognizes is not known. Within one base of it there is no much larger clone, and no base qualities were kept. Libraries were prepared through RACE. Sequencing took place on a NextSeq 500. During library preparation, unique molecular identifiers were attached to individual cDNA molecules so that TCRs could be counted quantitatively and reproducibly. Both TCR alpha and TCR beta chains were sequenced from each blood RNA sample. The original pipeline was this. Samples had a median of 95,638 TCRs, with a range from roughly 20,000 to 690,600. V, J and CDR3 annotation of the TCR reads was performed with the Decombinator software suite. For PS versus PT1 abundance plots, all samples were subsampled to the same number of TCRs (28,000). TCRs were defined as expanded if absent before sensitization and observed at least eight times at the 2-week time point. The public sequencing data were trimmed at Q25 with fastp and processed into clonotypes with MiXCR by TCRdb, which kept only in-frame beta chains. Rows are combined by CDR3 protein, so each entry shows the most common genes and DNA. These V and J calls are TCRdb output, not the study's own analysis. The sample contains some 350,000 distinct CDR3 sequences, nearly 6.5% of them found a single time. The ten top clones hold about 5.4% of the sample.

Reading the label with the study, this specimen's time point is: patch test 2, 6 weeks after DPC sensitization. The treatment or condition label of this sample denotes: therapeutic diphenylcyclopropenone sensitization with weekly scalp DPC. Blood at each patch-test visit was drawn before the patch test was applied. To be eligible, patients had to be aged 18 to 70, diagnosed with alopecia and judged suitable for DPC therapy, while pregnant patients were excluded. Total RNA was isolated from unfractionated whole blood collected in Tempus Blood RNA tubes. The CDR3, from cysteine to phenylalanine, totals 14 residues. Of the read, only the CDR3 DNA is kept; its 42 bases are in frame from base 1. Taken from the germline V gene, the CDR1 and CDR2 loops are SGHVS and FQNEAQ. The trim is 2 bases for V and 6 bases for J, with a gap of 11 bases between the germline ends.

The chain was built from TRBV7-8 and TRBJ2-1, and TRBD2 may be the D gene, going by 5 matching bases. The material sequenced was whole blood, taken in connection with sensitization to the hapten diphenylcyclopropenone (DPC). This receptor was obtained from a woman between 18 and 29 years old with alopecia areata. Some clones in this sample may be carry-over from other donors' samples. The CDR3 sequence is CASSLSVGINEQFF. The base sequence is TGTGCCAGCAGCTTAAGTGTCGGGATCAATGAGCAGTTCTTC.